One and the same sample provided the 13 T cell receptor beta chains below, sequenced in a study of blood T cell repertoires in COVID-19. Method: immunoSEQ multiplex PCR; TCRdb's copy keeps in-frame clones and lacks some. The sample holds roughly 250,000 clones; approximately 90% are singletons and the top ten take 2.1%. The sequenced material came from peripheral blood. All receptors derive from a woman between 40 and 50 years old who had recovered from COVID-19.

The chain couples TRBV19 to TRBJ1-1, with D uncertain. The germline gives CDR1 LNHDA, CDR2 SQIVND (reference sequence). The length of the CDR3 is 13 residues. The V end was cut by 5 bases, the J end by 0 bases, with 7 bases between. CDR3 coding DNA: TGTGCCAGTAGTCAGAGGGTGAACACTGAAGCTTTCTTT. Amino acids: CASSQRVNTEAFF. Filled out from reference TRBV19 and TRBJ1-1, the complete variable domain reads DGGITQSPKYLFRKEGQNVTLSCEQNLNHDAMYWYRQDPGQGLRLIYYSQIVNDFQKGDIAEGYSVSREKKESFPLTVTSAQKNPTAFYLCASSQRVNTEAFFGQGTRLTVV.

The chain combines TRBV7-8 with TRBJ1-4, with D unclear. Germline assignment: CDR1 SGHVS and CDR2 FQNEAQ. The ends were cut back, 3 bases at V and 7 bases at J, with 9 bases in the middle. CDR3 size: 13 residues. The CDR3 bases are TGTGCCAGCAGCTTCGGGGTGGGTGAAAAACTGTTTTTT. Amino acid sequence: CASSFGVGEKLFF.

The CDR3 sequence is CASSRRTSGSRNTQYF. The CDR3, as DNA: TGTGCCAGCAGTCGTCGGACTAGCGGGAGTAGAAATACGCAGTATTTT. The chain combines TRBV2 with TRBJ2-3; 13 bases map to TRBD2. Germline V CDR1 and CDR2: SNHLY, FYNNEI. The CDR3 covers 16 residues. Germline trimming cut 5 bases from V and 7 bases from J; bases unmatched to any gene: 9.

This sequence joins TRBV4-1 and TRBJ1-5; D perhaps matches TRBD1 (6 bases). Trimming took 2 bases from V and 0 from J, leaving 26 bases between them. The germline V gene has CDR1 MGHRA and CDR2 YSYEKL. The CDR3 loop spans 21 amino acids. CDR3 protein: CASSQFHSRTERSYSNQPQHF. CDR3 bases: TGCGCCAGCAGCCAATTTCATTCCCGGACAGAAAGATCCTATAGCAATCAGCCCCAGCATTTT.

The V call is TRBV5-8, the J call TRBJ2-7, with TRBD1 matching over 8 bases. V gave up 4 bases and J gave up 0 bases; unmatched junction bases: 6. Germline V gene data show CDR1 as SGHTS and CDR2 as YDEGEE. This CDR3 region has 15 residues. The CDR3 DNA follows: TGTGCCAGCAGCCGGGGACAGGCAGGCTCCTACGAGCAGTACTTC. Translating gives CASSRGQAGSYEQYF.

This rearrangement joins TRBV6-5 to TRBJ2-7; 8 bases are shared with TRBD1. J lost 3 bases, V lost 6 bases, and 7 bases had no gene match. The CDR3 is 14 residues long. CDR1 MNHEY and CDR2 SVGAGI come from the germline V gene. The CDR3 here is CASSSQGALYEQYF. CDR3 DNA: TGTGCCAGCAGCTCCCAGGGGGCTCTCTACGAGCAGTACTTC.

The chain is built from TRBV3-1 (or the pseudogene TRBV3-2) and TRBJ2-6; D perhaps matches TRBD2 (5 bases). This CDR3 is built from 16 residues. Trimming left V 7 bases short and J 0 bases short, with 13 bases between. Germline V gene sequence: CDR1 LGHDT, CDR2 YNNKEL (reference sequence). CDR3 nucleotide sequence: TGTGCCAGCACCTCTGGAGGAACCTCTGGGGCCAACGTCCTGACTTTC. Amino acid sequence: CASTSGGTSGANVLTF.

The rearrangement links TRBV4-2 to TRBJ2-5; 9 bases line up with TRBD2. Germline trimming cut 0 bases from V and 4 bases from J; bases unmatched to any gene: 9. CDR3 size: 17 residues. The germline gives CDR1 LGHNA, CDR2 YNFKEQ. DNA of the CDR3: TGTGCCAGCAGCCAAGATAGGAGGGCGGGGGGGCCAGAGACCCAGTACTTC. Amino acid sequence: CASSQDRRAGGPETQYF.

This clone was seen a handful of times. The chain has TRBV5-5 and TRBJ2-7; 9 bases are a match to TRBD1. This CDR3 has 14 amino acids. Germline V gene sequence: CDR1 SGHKS, CDR2 YYEKEE (reference sequence). J gave up 11 bases and V 4 bases, and 13 bases lay outside the gene matches. CDR3 DNA sequence: TGTGCCAGCAGCCTTAGGGGACAGGGCATAGTGGAGTACTTC. This sequence encodes CASSLRGQGIVEYF.

The chain has TRBV28 and TRBJ2-7; D not certain. The CDR3 consists of 12 residues. Trimming shortened V by 4 bases and J by 3 bases, and 7 bases separated the two germline ends. Germline V gene sequence: CDR1 MDHEN, CDR2 SYDVKM. The CDR3 sequence is CASSSIYYEQYF. CDR3 nucleotide sequence: TGTGCCAGCAGTTCAATCTACTACGAGCAGTACTTC.

This clone was recorded once. V gene TRBV19 combines with J gene TRBJ2-7, with 7 bases fitting TRBD2. Losses at the gene ends were 1 base for V and 3 bases for J; bases not matched to a gene: 3. Looked up from germline, CDR1 is LNHDA and CDR2 is SQIVND (reference sequence). The CDR3 is made up of 14 amino acids. The CDR3, as DNA: TGTGCCAGTAGTATAGCGGGAGGCCTCTACGAGCAGTACTTC. Protein product: CASSIAGGLYEQYF. The full variable domain, rest sourced from reference TRBV19 and TRBJ2-7, is DGGITQSPKYLFRKEGQNVTLSCEQNLNHDAMYWYRQDPGQGLRLIYYSQIVNDFQKGDIAEGYSVSREKKESFPLTVTSAQKNPTAFYLCASSIAGGLYEQYFGPGTRLTVT.

The chain combines TRBV28 with TRBJ2-3; the match to TRBD1 covers 7 bases. The ends lost 8 bases at V and 0 bases at J; junction bases unmatched: 2. The CDR3 totals 13 residues. Per the germline V gene, CDR1 is MDHEN and CDR2 is SYDVKM. The CDR3 DNA is TGTGCCAGCTTGGACAGGAGCACAGATACGCAGTATTTT. Translated, it gives CASLDRSTDTQYF.

V and J are TRBV4-3 and TRBJ1-4; the D gene is possibly TRBD1 (6 bases). The germline V and J ends were trimmed by 0 bases and 7 bases, with 12 bases remaining between them. Germline V gives CDR1 LGHNA, CDR2 YSLEER. The CDR3 runs 15 residues. CDR3 amino acids: CASSQEGGASEKLFF. CDR3 in DNA: TGCGCCAGCAGCCAAGAAGGGGGGGCTAGTGAAAAACTGTTTTTT.